A single sample gave rise to the 26 T cell receptor beta chains below, sequenced in a study of OX40 agonist ivuxolimab in advanced cancers. Profiling relied on immunoSEQ multiplex PCR, and the TCRdb table lists in-frame clones only, not all of them. The data show tens of thousands of clones, about 81% seen once. The specimen comprised CD4+ or CD8+ T cells sorted from blood, sampled in a trial of the OX40 agonist ivuxolimab. Every receptor here comes from an adult with an advanced solid tumor such as melanoma, head and neck, liver or kidney cancer.

J is TRBJ1-3 and V is TRBV15; perhaps TRBD1 as D (5 bases). Germline V gene data show CDR1 as LNHNV and CDR2 as YYDKDF (reference sequence). The CDR3 length is 16 residues. Trimming cost V 2 bases and J 2 bases, with 13 bases left between them. CDR3 nucleotide sequence: TGTGCCACCAGCAGACTATGGGGGACTGCTGGAAACACCATATATTTT. This encodes CATSRLWGTAGNTIYF.

The rearrangement links TRBV5-6 to TRBJ1-3, with 7 bases that match TRBD1. The J segment lost 1 base and the V segment lost 3 bases, leaving 7 bases of the junction unmatched. The CDR3 is made up of 16 amino acids. Per germline, CDR1 SGHDT and CDR2 YYEEEE. The CDR3 bases are TGTGCCAGCAGCTACGGACAGGCCGTGTCTGGAAACACCATATATTTT. It is translated as CASSYGQAVSGNTIYF.

This clone was detected ten times or more. V is TRBV2 and J is TRBJ1-6; D is unresolved. Trimming pared 8 bases from V and 1 base from J, leaving 15 bases between. In germline, CDR1 is SNHLY, CDR2 FYNNEI. This CDR3 contains 16 residues. The CDR3 protein is CASQSGRGSYNSPLHF. The CDR3 bases are TGTGCCAGCCAATCGGGAAGAGGATCCTATAATTCACCCCTCCACTTT.

The chain is built from TRBV5-4 and TRBJ2-3; the D gene is possibly TRBD2 (5 bases). Looked up from germline, CDR1 is SGHNT and CDR2 is YYREEE (reference sequence). The CDR3 is made up of 15 amino acids. V was shortened by 1 base and J by 0 bases, with 9 bases between the two germline ends. Here the CDR3 reads CASSLPGGSTDTQYF. CDR3 DNA sequence: TGTGCCAGCAGCTTGCCCGGCGGGAGCACAGATACGCAGTATTTT.

This clone was recorded only once. This sequence joins TRBV6-6 and TRBJ2-7, with 7 bases lining up with TRBD2. CDR3 length: 15 residues. Germline V gene sequence: CDR1 MNHNY, CDR2 SVGAGI (reference sequence). The V gene end was trimmed by 0 bases and the J gene end by 0 bases; junction bases not matched to a gene: 2. CDR3 loop: CASSYSAGNSYEQYF. In DNA form, the CDR3 reads TGTGCCAGCAGTTACTCAGCGGGGAACTCCTACGAGCAGTACTTC.

The rearrangement joins TRBV6-5 to TRBJ2-3; 8 bases align to TRBD2. The germline gives CDR1 MNHEY, CDR2 SVGAGI. V was pared by 2 bases and J by 0 bases, with 4 bases of the junction left unmatched. The CDR3 loop spans 16 amino acids. The CDR3 DNA is TGTGCCAGCAGTTACATTAGCGGGGTTAGCACAGATACGCAGTATTTT. It yields the protein CASSYISGVSTDTQYF.

The chain is built from TRBV6-1 and TRBJ2-5, with D possibly TRBD1 on 5 matching bases. CDR3 size: 13 residues. Trimming shortened V by 7 bases and J by 2 bases, and 11 bases separated the two germline ends. The germline V gene has CDR1 MNHNS and CDR2 SASEGT. The CDR3 coding sequence is TGTGCCAGCATGGTTCCAGGGCAAGAGACCCAGTACTTC. It encodes CASMVPGQETQYF.

V usage is TRBV7-2 and J usage is TRBJ2-7; D call uncertain. Trimming stripped 5 bases from V and 7 bases from J, with 9 bases between. Germline V gene sequence: CDR1 SGHTA, CDR2 FQGNSA. The CDR3 runs 11 residues. The CDR3 loop reads CASSELREQYF. CDR3 coding DNA: TGTGCCAGCAGCGAGCTTAGAGAGCAGTACTTC.

V gene TRBV5-1 combines with J gene TRBJ1-1; 8 nucleotides agree with TRBD1. Germline CDR1 SGHRS, CDR2 YFSETQ. CDR3 length: 16 residues. J lost 3 bases, V lost 4 bases, and 11 bases had no gene match. CDR3: CASSPRDRNRYTEAFF. In DNA, the CDR3 is TGCGCCAGCAGCCCCCGGGACAGGAATAGGTACACTGAAGCTTTCTTT.

The chain uses TRBV6-5 and TRBJ1-1, with a weak D call TRBD1 (6 bases). CDR3 size: 14 residues. V was trimmed by 6 bases and J by 5 bases, leaving 16 bases between them. CDR1 and CDR2 from the germline V gene are MNHEY and SVGAGI. CDR3 protein: CASSHHDRLTEAFF. The CDR3 bases are TGTGCCAGCAGCCATCACGACAGGTTAACTGAAGCTTTCTTT.

The chain recombines TRBV2 with TRBJ1-1; D not resolved. Germline V CDR1 and CDR2: SNHLY, FYNNEI. V dropped 8 bases and J dropped 4 bases, with 11 bases sitting between them. The length of the CDR3 is 12 residues. The CDR3 here is CASQVWSTEAFF. The CDR3 DNA reads as TGTGCCAGCCAGGTGTGGAGCACTGAAGCTTTCTTT.

The rearrangement uses TRBV18 and TRBJ2-5; 13 positions match TRBD2. The J call could be wrong; TRBJ2-7 is a better fit for the DNA end. This CDR3 is 14 amino acids long. CDR1 is KGHSH and CDR2 is LQKENI in the germline V gene. The CDR3 sequence: CASSGTSGNYEQYF. CDR3 coding DNA: TGTGCCAGCTCAGGGACTAGCGGGAACTACGAGCAGTACTTC.

DNA for the CDR3: TGTGCCAGCAGTTGGACAGGTAACACTGAAGCTTTCTTT. Its protein product is CASSWTGNTEAFF. J is TRBJ1-1 and V is TRBV6-6; 7 bases are shared with TRBD1. CDR1 is MNHNY and CDR2 is SVGAGI in the germline V gene (reference sequence). This CDR3 has 13 amino acids. The V segment lost 4 bases and the J segment 2 bases; nucleotides outside the gene matches: 1.

The chain carries TRBV19 and TRBJ1-5, with D tentatively TRBD1 (5 bases). Germline-derived CDR1 and CDR2 are LNHDA and SQIVND (reference sequence). V lost 4 bases and J 3 bases, leaving 13 bases between the germline ends. This CDR3 is 15 amino acids long. CDR3: CASSRGGRNNQPQHF. The CDR3 DNA reads TGTGCCAGTAGTAGGGGGGGGAGGAACAATCAGCCCCAGCATTTT.

This chain uses TRBV5-1 with TRBJ1-2; unclear D gene. The germline V and J ends were trimmed by 0 bases and 2 bases, with 8 bases remaining between them. The CDR3 is 14 residues long. Per the germline V gene, CDR1 is SGHRS and CDR2 is YFSETQ. Here the CDR3 DNA reads TGCGCCAGCAGCTTGGACCCGGGAAACTATGGCTACACCTTC. Translated, it gives CASSLDPGNYGYTF.

Only one count was recorded for this clone. V is TRBV10-3 and J is TRBJ2-7, with 7 bases that match TRBD2. This CDR3 is 15 amino acids long. After removal of 11 bases from V and 4 bases from J, the junction contained 17 bases not matched to a gene. CDR1 ENHRY and CDR2 SYGVKD come from the germline V gene. The CDR3 protein is CAGGGGAGPEYEQYF. The CDR3 DNA follows: TGTGCCGGGGGGGGAGGGGCAGGACCAGAGTACGAGCAGTACTTC.

This clone was counted a single time. This sequence joins TRBV27 and TRBJ2-1, with D unclear. The CDR3 contains 16 residues. Per germline, CDR1 MNHEY and CDR2 SMNVEV (reference sequence). Trimming shortened V by 3 bases and J by 0 bases, and 12 bases separated the two germline ends. The CDR3 here is CASSFGGASSYNEQFF. The CDR3 DNA reads TGTGCCAGCAGTTTCGGCGGTGCCAGCTCCTACAATGAGCAGTTCTTC.

This chain connects TRBV7-3 to TRBJ1-5; TRBD1 matches 7 bases. The CDR3 totals 16 residues. CDR1 is SGHTA, CDR2 FQGTGA, per germline. The ends lost 5 bases at V and 5 bases at J; junction bases unmatched: 12. The chain's CDR3 is CASSHTQGWSHQPQHF. In nucleotides, the CDR3 is TGTGCCAGCAGCCATACACAGGGGTGGTCTCATCAGCCCCAGCATTTT.

This chain links TRBV5-1 with TRBJ1-5; TRBD1 aligns across 10 bases. The CDR3 totals 15 residues. J was trimmed by 7 bases and V by 0 bases; bases with no gene match: 4. Germline V gene data show CDR1 as SGHRS and CDR2 as YFSETQ. The DNA of the CDR3 is TGCGCCAGCAGCTTGGCGGGACAGGGGAACCAGCCCCAGCATTTT. Residues: CASSLAGQGNQPQHF.

The chain uses TRBV9 and TRBJ1-4, with a tentative D call TRBD1 (6 bases). The CDR3 contains 14 residues. Trimming pared 2 bases from V and 6 bases from J, leaving 11 bases between. Germline V gene lookup returns CDR1 SGDLS and CDR2 YYNGEE. CDR3 sequence: CASSVRTVDEKLFF. Here the CDR3 DNA reads TGTGCCAGCAGCGTTCGGACAGTTGATGAAAAACTGTTTTTT.

The genes are TRBV7-9 and TRBJ2-7, with 9 nucleotides matching TRBD1. Trimming at V came to 5 bases and at J to 3 bases, leaving 5 bases not matched to a gene. Per germline, CDR1 SEHNR and CDR2 FQNEAQ (reference sequence). The CDR3 loop spans 14 amino acids. The CDR3 region has the DNA TGTGCCAGCAGCGCTACAGGGGGCATCTACGAGCAGTACTTC. Residues: CASSATGGIYEQYF. The full variable domain, with the rest looked up from reference TRBV7-9 and TRBJ2-7, is DTGVSQNPRHKITKRGQNVTFRCDPISEHNRLYWYRQTLGQGPEFLTYFQNEAQLEKSRLLSDRFSAERPKGSFSTLEIQRTEQGDSAMYLCASSATGGIYEQYFGPGTRLTVT.

CDR3 sequence: CAISGTSGGPTYEQYF. The DNA for the CDR3 is TGTGCCATCAGTGGGACTAGCGGGGGCCCCACCTACGAGCAGTACTTC. The rearrangement joins TRBV10-3 to TRBJ2-7; TRBD2 aligns across 13 bases. J gave up 2 bases and V 4 bases, and 5 bases lay outside the gene matches. Germline lookup yields CDR1 ENHRY and CDR2 SYGVKD. The CDR3 spans 16 residues.

V usage is TRBV5-1 and J usage is TRBJ2-2; possibly TRBD1 for D (6 bases). The germline V gene has CDR1 SGHRS and CDR2 YFSETQ. V dropped 4 bases and J dropped 5 bases, with 15 bases sitting between them. This CDR3 comprises 15 residues. The CDR3 protein is CASSLSDQGTGELFF. Here the CDR3 DNA reads TGCGCCAGCAGCCTGAGCGACCAGGGGACCGGGGAGCTGTTTTTT.

This clone was observed a handful of times. J is TRBJ2-7 and V is TRBV7-9, with 8 bases aligning to TRBD2. There are 13 residues in the CDR3. Germline loops: CDR1 SEHNR, CDR2 FQNEAQ (reference sequence). After removal of 5 bases from V and 3 bases from J, the junction contained 3 bases not matched to a gene. The CDR3 reads CASSPGTSYEQYF. CDR3 bases: TGTGCCAGCAGCCCCGGGACTAGCTACGAGCAGTACTTC.

The rearrangement uses TRBV5-1 and TRBJ2-3; the match to TRBD1 covers 10 bases. Trimming took 4 bases from V and 6 from J; bases not matched to a gene: 17. The CDR3 is 18 residues long. Germline V gene lookup returns CDR1 SGHRS and CDR2 YFSETQ. CDR3 sequence: CASSGKTGGIDKADTQYF. The DNA for the CDR3 is TGCGCCAGCAGCGGGAAGACAGGGGGCATCGATAAAGCGGATACGCAGTATTTT.

Only a few counts were recorded for this clone. The gene calls are TRBV14 and TRBJ2-7, with 9 bases identical to TRBD2. V was clipped by 5 bases and J by 2 bases; unmatched bases: 7. Germline CDR1 is SGHDN and CDR2 is FVKESK. The CDR3 consists of 15 residues. DNA for the CDR3: TGTGCCAGCAGCTACGGGACTAGCCCACCCTACGAGCAGTACTTC. Amino acids: CASSYGTSPPYEQYF. The full variable domain, rest sourced from reference TRBV14 and TRBJ2-7, is EAGVTQFPSHSVIEKGQTVTLRCDPISGHDNLYWYRRVMGKEIKFLLHFVKESKQDESGMPNNRFLAERTGGTYSTLKVQPAELEDSGVYFCASSYGTSPPYEQYFGPGTRLTVT.